The subject of this entry is one TCR beta chain. What this receptor recognizes is not known. Per-base qualities were not stored, and no clone one base away is much larger. The source of the sample is a study of long-term antiretroviral therapy in people with HIV (dated 2022 in TCRdb). Concerning the study at large: The earliest samples were collected approximately a decade before the 2015 WHO recommendation for immediate ART, a period when ART was typically delayed until CD4 counts fell. A retrospective serial study tested whether changes in peripheral blood TRB repertoire composition and diversity were associated with ART initiation and durable HIV suppression. A total of roughly 200 cryopreserved PBMC samples came from 25 to 35 adults with confirmed HIV infection and were collected serially over a mean of around 6 years (range 1-12). Of the approximately 30 participants with HIV, roughly twelve were female. No cross-contamination during QIAcube processing was shown when test extractions of a monoclonal T-cell line were performed alongside some 33 polyclonal samples. The investigation overall reported the following: Compared with controls, HIV repertoires had narrower CDR3 length ranges, and the network structure pointed to an antigen-experienced repertoire that shifted only slightly toward naive after ART. The samples were dated from about 2004 to 2017, and the ART regimens that were used may be less effective than current ART regimens. At every time point, the repertoire was dominated by expanded TRB clones first identified before ART initiation, although this dominance fluctuated and, in many PLHIV, declined after ART. Because pre-ART samples had limited cell numbers, profiling was done on unsorted PBMC rather than on sorted CD4+ and CD8+ T cells. No data were available on ART adherence, viral resistance or therapy changes, limiting inferences about post-ART repertoire changes. Because PBMC availability was limited, only the TCR beta chain was sequenced, with no alpha chain pairing. ART initiation was associated with a significant increase in TRB diversity, but diversity stayed significantly below transplant donor controls even after long-term ART.

Inclusion was restricted to participants for whom at least one PBMC sample before ART initiation and at least two post-ART samples were available. Every participant with HIV received treatment in the United States of America. Cryopreserved samples of roughly 0.95-10 million PBMC were thawed and washed before DNA extraction. At the time of the earliest PBMC sample, participants with HIV were aged between about 23 and 54 years. PBMC samples from each participant spanned 1-4 timepoints before ART initiation and 2-8 timepoints after ART initiation, with a median of 7 samples. Serial HIV viral load, CD4+ T-cell count, ART history and demographic data were obtained for every participant. Genomic DNA was extracted from unsorted PBMC with a Qiagen kit on a QIAcube, processed in batches of 12 samples. CDR1 is given as SGHDT and CDR2 as YYEEEE, both from the germline V gene. V lost 0 bases and J lost 0 bases; the stretch between them is 10 bases long. The CDR3 measures 15 amino acids from cysteine to phenylalanine. The retained sequence is limited to the CDR3, 45 bases, with the frame set at the first base.

The immunoSEQ hsTCRB v3.0 assay was used at survey level resolution to sequence the TRB variable region. The target sequencing depth for TRB was about 40,000-50,000 T-cell genomes per sample. An Illumina MiSeq with a v3 150-cycle kit was used to sequence the pooled TRB libraries. The study's processing was this. Repertoire analysis was run in R within a reproducible Nextflow workflow that covered QC, data transformation and analysis. LymphoSeq2, an R package for exploring AIRR-Seq data, was used to implement the custom analyses. Several samples that produced fewer than 5000 total TRB sequences were removed, so under 200 HIV repertoires were analyzed. Among the approximately 200 retained HIV repertoires, about 57 were collected before ART initiation and approximately 130 were collected after ART initiation. Repertoires were downsampled to 5000 TRB nucleotide sequences, with summary statistics averaged over 100 downsampling iterations. The analysis kept only TRB sequences whose CDR3 regions were at least seven amino acids long. Diversity was assessed using a clonality score derived from Shannon entropy and using the Gini coefficient. Repertoire networks linked the top 5000 CDR3 amino acid sequences whenever two sequences differed by an edit distance of one. Antigen specificity groups and MHC restriction were predicted for TRB CDR3 amino acid sequences with GLIPH2. CDR3 amino acid sequences were matched against VDJdb and McPAS-TCR to flag known CMV, EBV, HIV or tissue antigen associations. Pre-ART, post-ART and control groups were compared with Wilcoxon signed-rank tests and Holm-Bonferroni correction. TCRdb provides this immuneACCESS table in a form limited to in-frame rearrangements. Some clones are lacking; in checked studies, under half of them reflect an unresolved V gene, and why the rest are absent is not known. D and trimming come from the DNA, and the V and J calls and clone size come from that table. For this sample the table gives about 33,000 clones, of which more than 60% were detected only once. About 7.1% of the sample lies in the top ten.

The source material was unsorted PBMCs, sampled 2 years after starting antiretroviral therapy. This chain is built from TRBV5-6 and TRBJ2-7, with the D gene uncertain. This receptor was obtained from a woman aged 45-65 years with HIV. CDR3 loop: CASSLGRRSSYEQYF. The sequence in DNA is TGTGCCAGCAGCTTGGGTCGACGTAGCTCCTACGAGCAGTACTTC.